This T cell receptor (beta chain) stems from a study of T cell responses to AZD1222 COVID-19 vaccine. The CDR3 extends over 16 amino acids. With 0 bases clipped from V and 0 bases from J, the junction kept 5 bases outside the gene matches. Germline V lookup: CDR1 SGHNT, CDR2 YYREEE (reference sequence). Here immunoSEQ multiplex PCR was the method, and the copy in TCRdb shows in-frame clones only, minus some. Of 150,000 or so clones listed, 90% were seen once; the top ten hold about 20%. The gene calls are TRBV5-4 and TRBJ1-1; 7 positions agree with TRBD1. The sequenced sample was peripheral blood, obtained on day 0 of AZD1222 vaccination. This sequence originates from an adult in good health. In nucleotides, the CDR3 is TGTGCCAGCAGCTTGGGGGGCACAGGGGTGAACACTGAAGCTTTCTTT. Protein: CASSLGGTGVNTEAFF.